This TCR beta chain was captured in a study of T cells in tuberculosis. About the study: Sequenced TCRs come from CD1B-GMM tetramer-binding T cells.

Germline V gives CDR1 MGHRA, CDR2 YSYEKL. J gave up 10 bases and V 4 bases, and 11 bases lay outside the gene matches. The CDR3 consists of 16 residues. This table comes from immunoSEQ multiplex PCR, and its TCRdb copy is limited to in-frame clones, with some not included. Of 50,000 to 65,000 clones listed, around 90% are singletons. Thawed, overnight-rested PBMC were stained with GMM-loaded CD1B tetramer, viability dye and anti-CD3, then sorted. CD1B tetramers were loaded with Rhodococcus equi-derived C32 glucose monomycolate. Before cryopreservation, the sorted PBMC lost their CD14-expressing monocytes. Some 95,000 tetramer-negative cells were sorted from each donor.

The sequencing input was CD1b-GMM tetramer-negative cells sorted from PBMCs. The chain joins TRBV4-1 to TRBJ1-6, with TRBD1 matching 9 bases. The source is an adult woman with latent tuberculosis. The CDR3 region is CASSPKPGTGYSPLHF. CDR3 nucleotide sequence: TGCGCCAGCAGCCCAAAGCCCGGGACAGGGTACTCACCCCTCCACTTT.